These 3 T cell receptor beta chains were all obtained from the same sample, sequenced in a study of control samples from healthy donors and cancer patients. The method was immunoSEQ multiplex PCR; TCRdb's version includes in-frame clones alone and lacks a portion of them. The table has some 170,000 clones, 95% to 96% seen once. Sequencing used blood. These receptors came from a woman aged 25 to 39 in good health.

V gene TRBV3-1 (or the pseudogene TRBV3-2) combines with J gene TRBJ2-3; unclear D gene. Trimming left V 6 bases short and J 4 bases short, with 5 bases between. Germline V lookup: CDR1 LGHDT, CDR2 YNNKEL (reference sequence). The CDR3 consists of 11 residues. CDR3 protein: CASRSADTQYF. The CDR3 DNA follows: TGTGCCAGCAGATCCGCAGATACGCAGTATTTT.

V gene TRBV7-8 combines with J gene TRBJ1-5; a weak D match, TRBD1 (5 bases). Germline assignment: CDR1 SGHVS and CDR2 FQNEAQ. Trimming pared 5 bases from V and 0 bases from J, leaving 8 bases between. The CDR3 spans 14 residues. In nucleotides, the CDR3 is TGTGCCAGCAGCCTGGGACCTAGCAATCAGCCCCAGCATTTT. Amino acids: CASSLGPSNQPQHF.

This rearrangement joins TRBV24-1 to TRBJ1-4, with D possibly matching TRBD1 (5 bases). This CDR3 contains 15 residues. V was pared by 4 bases and J by 0 bases, with 8 bases between. The V gene's germline CDR1 is KGHDR and CDR2 SFDVKD. CDR3: CATSEGRSTNEKLFF. In DNA form, the CDR3 reads TGTGCCACCAGTGAGGGGCGATCAACTAATGAAAAACTGTTTTTT.